The 16 T cell receptor beta chains below come from one sample, sequenced in a study of PD-L1 blockade in urothelial cancer. Method: immunoSEQ multiplex PCR; TCRdb's copy keeps in-frame clones and lacks some. In the table there are about 51,000 clones, about 90% of which are singletons. The specimen comprised PBMCs, sampled around atezolizumab (anti-PD-L1) treatment. These receptor sequences come from a man in his 60s with urothelial cancer.

The CDR3 loop is CASSWDPRREGYYEQYF. CDR3 nucleotide sequence: TGTGCCAGCAGTTGGGACCCGAGGCGGGAGGGATACTACGAGCAGTACTTC. The rearrangement links TRBV28 to TRBJ2-7; TRBD2 matches 9 bases. The CDR3 runs 17 residues. From germline, CDR1 is MDHEN and CDR2 SYDVKM. With V trimmed by 4 bases and J by 3 bases, 13 bases remained unmatched. Full variable domain (rest looked up from reference TRBV28 and TRBJ2-7): DVKVTQSSRYLVKRTGEKVFLECVQDMDHENMFWYRQDPGLGLRLIYFSYDVKMKEKGDIPEGYSVSREKKERFSLILESASTNQTSMYLCASSWDPRREGYYEQYFGPGTRLTVT.

This clone has a handful of counts. The chain links TRBV6-5 to TRBJ1-5; no reliable D call. The V end was cut by 6 bases, the J end by 0 bases, with 6 bases between. CDR3 length equals 13 residues. Germline CDR1 reads MNHEY; CDR2 reads SVGAGI. CDR3 residues: CASRLYSNQPQHF. Written as DNA, the CDR3 is TGTGCCAGCAGGCTATATAGCAATCAGCCCCAGCATTTT.

The J gene is TRBJ1-2, the V gene TRBV10-3; D is possibly TRBD1 (6 bases). Germline loops: CDR1 ENHRY, CDR2 SYGVKD. This CDR3 spans 15 amino acids. Between the trimmed V and J ends, which lost 1 base and 8 bases, there was a span of 17 bases. CDR3 coding DNA: TGTGCCATCAGTGAGTTTTTGGGGGGGACAAAAGGCTACACCTTC. Amino acids: CAISEFLGGTKGYTF.

This chain joins TRBV5-1 and TRBJ1-2; D perhaps matches TRBD1 (5 bases). Germline V gene sequence: CDR1 SGHRS, CDR2 YFSETQ. This CDR3 spans 14 amino acids. Deletions cut 0 bases from V and 4 bases from J, with 10 bases between. The CDR3 is CASSLEGLIYGYTF. CDR3 nucleotide sequence: TGCGCCAGCAGCTTGGAGGGGTTAATCTATGGCTACACCTTC.

The rearrangement links TRBV23-1 to TRBJ2-7; D is ambiguous. TRBV23-1 is flagged as an ORF with uncertain function. There are 16 residues in the CDR3. The V end was cut by 3 bases, the J end by 1 base, with 16 bases between. The CDR3 DNA is TGCGCCAGCAGTCATTTGTATCGGAGAAATTCCTACGAGCAGTACTTC. Its translation is CASSHLYRRNSYEQYF.

V is TRBV30 and J is TRBJ2-5; a weak D match, TRBD2 (7 bases). The germline gives CDR1 GTSNPN, CDR2 SVGIG (reference sequence). Between the trimmed V and J ends, which lost 4 bases and 5 bases, there was a span of 11 bases. This CDR3 comprises 12 residues. The CDR3 nucleotides read TGTGCCTGGACGGGGGGCCTGGAGACCCAGTACTTC. Its translation: CAWTGGLETQYF.

The rearrangement links TRBV30 to TRBJ2-7; TRBD1 agrees at 8 bases. CDR3 length: 14 residues. V was clipped by 3 bases and J by 4 bases; unmatched bases: 8. The V gene's germline CDR1 is GTSNPN and CDR2 SVGIG (reference sequence). The CDR3 sequence: CAWSEGTGPYEQYF. For the CDR3, the DNA is TGTGCCTGGAGCGAAGGGACAGGCCCGTACGAGCAGTACTTC.

J is TRBJ2-6 and V is TRBV5-6; 10 bases match TRBD1. CDR3 size: 18 residues. Germline lookup yields CDR1 SGHDT and CDR2 YYEEEE. V lost 5 bases, J lost 3 bases, and 11 bases stayed unmatched. CDR3 sequence (DNA): TGTGCCAGCAGTAATCCGGGACAGGGGTTAGGTGGGGCCAACGTCCTGACTTTC. Protein product: CASSNPGQGLGGANVLTF.

V gene TRBV11-3 combines with J gene TRBJ1-2; 8 bases map to TRBD1. Germline loops: CDR1 SGHNT, CDR2 YENEEA. This CDR3 contains 15 residues. V was clipped by 1 base and J by 4 bases; unmatched bases: 5. CDR3 nucleotides: TGTGCCAGCAGCTTAGTCTCAGGGGGCTTCTATGGCTACACCTTC. This sequence encodes CASSLVSGGFYGYTF.

V and J are TRBV19 and TRBJ2-3; TRBD1 matches 8 bases. The CDR3 sequence is 16 residues long. The junction had 5 bases not matched to a gene; V was cut back by 3 bases and J by 0 bases. Germline-derived CDR1 and CDR2 are LNHDA and SQIVND (reference sequence). As DNA, the CDR3 is TGTGCCAGTAGTATTAGGCAGGGGGCAAGCACAGATACGCAGTATTTT. Its protein is CASSIRQGASTDTQYF.

The chain has TRBV5-1 and TRBJ2-1, with TRBD1 matching over 8 bases. V dropped 4 bases and J dropped 0; count of bases not matched to a gene: 3. The germline V gene encodes CDR1 SGHRS and CDR2 YFSETQ. The CDR3 contains 15 residues. The CDR3 nucleotides are TGCGCCAGCAGCGGACAGGGAAGCTCCTACAATGAGCAGTTCTTC. It codes for CASSGQGSSYNEQFF.

CDR3 sequence: CASSLESQRGSSYEQYF. The DNA for the CDR3 is TGTGCCAGCAGCTTAGAGTCTCAGCGGGGGAGCTCCTACGAGCAGTACTTC. The gene calls are TRBV7-2 and TRBJ2-7; the match to TRBD2 covers 8 bases. The CDR3 loop spans 17 amino acids. Losses at the gene ends were 1 base for V and 0 bases for J; bases not matched to a gene: 8. Germline V CDR1 and CDR2: SGHTA, FQGNSA.

The chain couples TRBV4-1 to TRBJ2-1, with 8 nucleotides matching TRBD2. This CDR3 comprises 17 residues. Germline values: CDR1 MGHRA, CDR2 YSYEKL. V was pared by 0 bases and J by 4 bases, with 8 bases of the junction left unmatched. The CDR3 protein is CASSQDRGTRRYNEQFF. The CDR3 nucleotides read TGCGCCAGCAGCCAAGATCGAGGGACTAGAAGGTACAATGAGCAGTTCTTC.

V and J are TRBV6-4 and TRBJ2-1, with TRBD1 as a possible D gene (5 bases). The germline gives CDR1 MRHNA, CDR2 SNTAGT. The CDR3 runs to 14 residues. V was clipped by 4 bases and J by 0 bases, with 7 bases between them. CDR3 region: CASSGQPSYNEQFF. The CDR3 region has the DNA TGTGCCAGCAGTGGACAGCCCTCCTACAATGAGCAGTTCTTC.

There are a few counts of this clone. The rearrangement links TRBV6-5 to TRBJ1-6; no clear D. Germline CDR1 is MNHEY and CDR2 is SVGAGI. The CDR3 consists of 12 residues. Trimming cost V 0 bases and J 11 bases, with 5 bases left between them. This chain's CDR3 is CASSYSSTPLHF. The CDR3 DNA reads as TGTGCCAGCAGTTACTCGTCAACACCCCTCCACTTT.

This CDR3 reads CASSRPLGPQHF. The CDR3 DNA reads as TGTGCCAGTAGTAGACCTCTAGGGCCCCAGCATTTT. The rearrangement links TRBV19 to TRBJ1-5; the D is unclear. The CDR3 runs to 12 residues. CDR1 is LNHDA and CDR2 is SQIVND in the germline V gene (reference sequence). The V end was cut by 4 bases, the J end by 9 bases, with 10 bases between.